This T cell receptor beta chain was profiled in a study of OX40 agonist ivuxolimab in advanced cancers. Study summary: Subjects had a mean age of approximately 60 years, with a range of about 23 to 79; 82.7% were male.

Trimming cost V 1 base and J 0 bases, with 8 bases left between them. CDR1 SGHNT and CDR2 YENEEA come from the germline V gene. The CDR3 sequence is 15 residues long. A note on this clone: Different DNA sequences within this sample yield the same CDR3.

Only in-frame clones appear in the TCRdb table, and some are missing; sequencing was by immunoSEQ multiplex PCR. The sample contains about 75,000 clones, roughly 84% of which appear only once. The V gene is TRBV11-3, the J gene TRBJ2-3; D might be TRBD2 (5 bases). The material was CD4+ or CD8+ T cells sorted from blood, obtained in a trial of the OX40 agonist ivuxolimab. The source is an adult with an advanced solid tumor such as melanoma, head and neck, liver or kidney cancer. The CDR3 sequence: CASSLGGASTDTQYF. CDR3 nucleotides: TGTGCCAGCAGCTTAGGGGGAGCCAGCACAGATACGCAGTATTTT.